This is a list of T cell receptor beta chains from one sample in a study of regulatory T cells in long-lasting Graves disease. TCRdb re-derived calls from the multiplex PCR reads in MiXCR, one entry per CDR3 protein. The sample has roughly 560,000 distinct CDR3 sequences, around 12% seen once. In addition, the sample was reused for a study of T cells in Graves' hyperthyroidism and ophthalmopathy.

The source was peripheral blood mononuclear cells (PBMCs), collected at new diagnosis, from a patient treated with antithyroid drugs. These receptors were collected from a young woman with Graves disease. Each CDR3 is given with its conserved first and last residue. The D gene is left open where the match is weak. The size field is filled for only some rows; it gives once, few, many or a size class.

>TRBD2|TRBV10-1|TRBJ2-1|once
CASSESGRRRNEQFF
TGCGCCAGCAGTGAAAGCGGGAGAAGAAGAAATGAGCAGTTCTTC
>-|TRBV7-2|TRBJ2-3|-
CASSLGGGAGTDTQYF
TGTGCCAGCAGCTTAGGTGGTGGGGCTGGCACAGATACGCAGTATTTT
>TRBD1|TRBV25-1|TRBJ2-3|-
CASSQVPGQGADTQYF
TGTGCCAGCAGTCAGGTTCCGGGACAGGGGGCCGATACGCAGTATTTT
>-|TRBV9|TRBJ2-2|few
CASSASGGELFF
TGTGCCAGCAGCGCCTCGGGGGGGGAGCTGTTTTTT
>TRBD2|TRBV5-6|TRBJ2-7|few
CASSLPTSVGTREQYF
TGTGCCAGCAGCTTACCGACTAGCGTCGGGACGCGCGAGCAGTACTTC
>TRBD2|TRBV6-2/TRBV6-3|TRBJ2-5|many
CASSPGLAASETQYF
TGTGCCAGCAGCCCAGGACTAGCGGCCTCGGAGACCCAGTACTTC
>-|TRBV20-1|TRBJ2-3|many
CSASPNEGKTDTQYF
TGCAGTGCTAGCCCGAACGAAGGCAAAACAGATACGCAGTATTTT
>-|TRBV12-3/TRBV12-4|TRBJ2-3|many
CASSLFEWRPSTDTQYF
TGTGCCAGCAGTTTATTTGAGTGGCGCCCGAGCACAGATACGCAGTATTTT
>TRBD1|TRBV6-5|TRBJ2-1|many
CASSYKGQGIHHNEQFF
TGTGCCAGCAGTTACAAGGGACAGGGAATCCATCACAATGAGCAGTTCTTC
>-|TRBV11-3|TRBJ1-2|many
CASSLSAGLGGGYTF
TGTGCCAGCAGCTTATCCGCCGGGCTAGGCGGTGGCTACACCTTC
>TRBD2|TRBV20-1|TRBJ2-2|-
CSAPTSGRASGELFF
TGCAGTGCACCGACTAGCGGGAGGGCCTCCGGGGAGCTGTTTTTT
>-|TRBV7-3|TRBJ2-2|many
CASSLSSGRTGELFF
TGTGCCAGCAGCTTATCGAGCGGTCGAACCGGGGAGCTGTTTTTT
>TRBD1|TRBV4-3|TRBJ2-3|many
CASSPRDRGTDTQYF
TGCGCCAGCAGCCCCCGGGACAGGGGCACAGATACGCAGTATTTT
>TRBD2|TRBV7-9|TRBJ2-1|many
CASSLVSGNYNEQFF
TGTGCCAGCAGCTTGGTTAGCGGGAACTACAATGAGCAGTTCTTC
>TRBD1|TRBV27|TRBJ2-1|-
CASSSPGTGSYEQFF
TGTGCCAGCAGTAGCCCCGGGACAGGTTCCTACGAGCAGTTCTTC
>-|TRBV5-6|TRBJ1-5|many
CASSLRPGRGNQPQHF
TGTGCCAGCAGCTTGCGGCCAGGGAGAGGCAATCAGCCCCAGCATTTT
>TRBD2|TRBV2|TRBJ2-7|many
CASSELAGGDEQYF
TGTGCCAGCAGTGAATTAGCGGGAGGGGACGAGCAGTACTTC
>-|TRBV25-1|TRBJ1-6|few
CASSVGVSNSPLHF
TGTGCCAGCAGTGTGGGGGTCTCTAATTCACCCCTCCACTTT
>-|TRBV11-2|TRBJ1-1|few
CASSLFPAMENTEAFF
TGTGCCAGCAGCTTATTCCCCGCCATGGAGAACACTGAAGCTTTCTTT
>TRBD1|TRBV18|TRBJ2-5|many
CASSLQGIAETQYF
TGTGCCAGCTCACTACAGGGGATCGCGGAGACCCAGTACTTC
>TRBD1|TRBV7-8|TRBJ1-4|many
CASSLRGDREKLFF
TGTGCCAGCAGCTTAAGGGGGGACAGAGAAAAACTGTTTTTT
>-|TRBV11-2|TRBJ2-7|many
CASRGMYDEQYF
TGTGCCAGCAGAGGAATGTACGACGAGCAGTACTTC
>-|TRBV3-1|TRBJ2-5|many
CASSPHRSTGVQETQYF
TGTGCCAGCAGCCCCCATCGGTCGACAGGCGTTCAAGAGACCCAGTACTTC
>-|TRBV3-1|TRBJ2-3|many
CASSQSKRTSTDTQYF
TGTGCCAGCAGCCAATCAAAACGGACTAGCACAGATACGCAGTATTTT
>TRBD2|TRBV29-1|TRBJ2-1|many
CSEGLAGGETLNNEQFF
TGCAGCGAGGGACTAGCGGGGGGGGAAACGTTAAACAATGAGCAGTTCTTC
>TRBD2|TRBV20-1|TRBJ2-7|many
CSAGATSGSTSEQYF
TGCAGTGCTGGGGCTACTAGCGGGAGTACGTCCGAGCAGTACTTC
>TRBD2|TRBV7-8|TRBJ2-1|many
CASSSIAGLVSNEQFF
TGTGCCAGCAGCTCAATAGCGGGATTAGTTAGCAATGAGCAGTTCTTC
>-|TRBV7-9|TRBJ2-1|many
CASSSPGSSVVSSYNEQFF
TGTGCCAGCAGCTCACCTGGTAGCTCGGTCGTTAGTTCCTACAATGAGCAGTTCTTC